Presented here are 30 T cell receptor beta chains from one specimen sequenced in a study of metastatic and nonmetastatic thyroid tumors. TCRdb reanalyzed the PCR reads with MiXCR. The table shows under 30,000 clones, with about 15% occurring only once. No treatment had been given to any patient before thyroid surgery. Sequences were obtained from blood. These receptors were taken from a male donor with papillary thyroid cancer or a benign thyroid nodule (not recorded which). Some clones in this sample may be carry-over from other donors' samples.

The rearrangement uses TRBV29-1 and TRBJ2-7; D not certain. The CDR3 extends over 12 amino acids. CDR1 and CDR2 (germline): SQVTM, ANQGSEA. V was trimmed by 6 bases and J by 4 bases, leaving 13 bases between them. The CDR3 is CSVLDHSYEQYF. The CDR3 DNA reads TGCAGCGTCCTGGACCACTCGTACGAGCAGTACTTC.

V usage is TRBV6-1 and J usage is TRBJ1-1; D is unclear. V was cut by 2 bases and J by 2 bases, with 9 bases left in between. Germline V gene lookup returns CDR1 MNHNS and CDR2 SASEGT. This CDR3 comprises 14 residues. The CDR3 DNA reads TGTGCCAGCAGTGAACATACAGTAAACACTGAAGCTTTCTTT. It specifies CASSEHTVNTEAFF.

This clone was seen repeatedly, ten times or more. V usage is TRBV11-3 and J usage is TRBJ2-5; D possibly corresponds to TRBD1 (5 bases). The CDR3 runs 15 residues. Germline V lookup: CDR1 SGHNT, CDR2 YENEEA. Trimming left V 7 bases short and J 5 bases short, with 20 bases between. CDR3 DNA sequence: TGTGCCAGCACCAGACAGAGCCCAGGTGGGGAGACCCAGTACTTC. This gives the protein CASTRQSPGGETQYF.

The CDR3 DNA reads as TGTGCCAGTAGTCGTACAGGGGATTTCAATCAGCCCCAGCATTTT. It is translated as CASSRTGDFNQPQHF. V gene TRBV19 combines with J gene TRBJ1-5; 7 bases agree with TRBD1. The germline V gene has CDR1 LNHDA and CDR2 SQIVND (reference sequence). The CDR3 has 15 amino acids. The V and J ends lost 5 bases and 3 bases, in that order; junction bases with no gene match: 7.

Ten or more counts support this clone. The gene calls are TRBV18 and TRBJ2-7, with D hard to call. From germline, CDR1 is KGHSH and CDR2 LQKENI. V shed 4 bases and J shed 4 bases, with 5 bases lying between them. The CDR3 has 11 amino acids. The CDR3 region is CASSQEYEQYF. Here the CDR3 DNA reads TGTGCCAGCTCACAGGAATACGAGCAGTACTTC.

At least ten counts were recorded for this clone. This chain joins TRBV2 and TRBJ2-1, with 9 bases lining up with TRBD2. The germline V gene encodes CDR1 SNHLY and CDR2 FYNNEI. V shed 1 base, J shed 4 bases, and the junction held 5 bases outside the gene matches. This CDR3 region has 16 residues. The CDR3 region has the DNA TGTGCCAGCAGTGAAGACCCTAGCGGGGCATACAATGAGCAGTTCTTC. Translation gives CASSEDPSGAYNEQFF.

This clone was seen ten or more times. This chain joins TRBV19 and TRBJ1-1; the D gene is possibly TRBD1 (5 bases). CDR1 LNHDA and CDR2 SQIVND come from the germline V gene (reference sequence). Trimming cost V 7 bases and J 0 bases, with 15 bases left between them. This CDR3 comprises 15 residues. The CDR3 DNA follows: TGTGCCAGTATTGGCGGGACGGTTTTGAACACTGAAGCTTTCTTT. Its protein product is CASIGGTVLNTEAFF.

The chain recombines TRBV11-2 with TRBJ2-1; TRBD2 matches at 12 bases. In germline, CDR1 is SGHAT, CDR2 FQNNGV. This CDR3 is built from 18 residues. Unmatched junction bases numbered 11, after V lost 4 bases and J lost 4 bases. This chain's CDR3 is CASSSYLVLAGGYNEQFF. In nucleotides, the CDR3 is TGTGCCAGCAGCTCATACCTAGTCCTAGCGGGAGGGTACAATGAGCAGTTCTTC.

In its sample, this clone was seen a few times. With a much larger clone just one base away, this may be a read error. The chain employs TRBV6-1 and TRBJ2-3; the D is unclear. The CDR3 length is 10 residues. Trimming cost V 10 bases and J 7 bases, with 9 bases left between them. Germline-derived CDR1 and CDR2 are MNHNS and SASEGT. The CDR3 nucleotides are TGTGCCACCTCGGTGTATACGCAGTATTTT. It codes for CATSVYTQYF.

This rearrangement joins TRBV6-1 to TRBJ1-2; the D gene is possibly TRBD1 (6 bases). This CDR3 spans 14 amino acids. Germline V gene sequence: CDR1 MNHNS, CDR2 SASEGT. The V gene lost 6 bases and the J gene lost 1 base, with 12 bases spanning the gap. For the CDR3, the DNA is TGTGCCAGCAGAGCTGGGGGCAGTAACTATGGCTACACCTTC. Translating it yields CASRAGGSNYGYTF.

The chain recombines TRBV6-1 with TRBJ2-7; 7 bases fit TRBD1. Trimming removed 8 bases from V and 7 bases from J; junction bases left unmatched: 11. Germline CDR1 reads MNHNS; CDR2 reads SASEGT. This CDR3 has 13 residues. CDR3 in amino acids: CASHTGVACEQYF. Written as DNA, the CDR3 is TGTGCCAGCCACACAGGGGTCGCCTGTGAGCAGTACTTC.

This clone was observed a handful of times. One end of the junction is discordant with germline, which a read error may explain. The chain links TRBV2 to TRBJ1-5; TRBD1 aligns across 8 bases. This CDR3 is 15 amino acids long. Germline CDR1 is SNHLY and CDR2 is FYNNEI. CDR3 sequence (DNA): TGTGCCAGCGGTGACCCCAGGGGGCAGAATCAGCCCCAGCATTTT. Encoded protein: CASGDPRGQNQPQHF.

This clone was detected many times. This CDR3 is also generated by other DNA sequences in the sample. V usage is TRBV11-3 and J usage is TRBJ2-2; possibly TRBD2 for D (5 bases). CDR1 and CDR2 from the germline V gene are SGHNT and YENEEA. Trimming took 3 bases from V and 6 from J, leaving 14 bases between them. CDR3 length equals 15 residues. The CDR3 is CASSLSGRVPGELFF. The DNA of the CDR3 is TGTGCCAGCAGCTTGAGCGGAAGGGTCCCCGGGGAGCTGTTTTTT.

At least ten counts were recorded for this clone. A clone one base away is much larger, so this may be a read error. The chain employs TRBV6-1 and TRBJ2-7; D is uncertain. The length of the CDR3 is 10 residues. The germline CDR1 and CDR2 sequences are MNHNS and SASEGT. CDR3 sequence (DNA): TGTGCCAGTAATAGCTACGAGCGGTACTTC. It translates to CASNSYERYF.

The table lists this clone with many counts. The rearrangement links TRBV6-5 to TRBJ1-1; unclear D gene. V shed 1 base and J shed 0 bases, with 6 bases lying between them. The CDR3 is 14 residues long. The germline V gene has CDR1 MNHEY and CDR2 SVGAGI. This CDR3 reads CASSYLGMNTEAFF. The CDR3, as DNA: TGTGCCAGCAGTTACTTAGGGATGAACACTGAAGCTTTCTTT.

The chain joins TRBV12-3 or TRBV12-4 to TRBJ2-7; D unclear. V was trimmed by 6 bases and J by 0 bases, leaving 9 bases between them. This CDR3 region has 13 residues. CDR3 coding DNA: TGTGCCAGCAGCCCGGACGCCTCCTACGAGCAGTACTTC. It codes for CASSPDASYEQYF.

Only a few counts were recorded for this clone. The chain uses TRBV27 and TRBJ2-7; D call uncertain. The CDR3 contains 16 residues. Trimming shortened V by 5 bases and J by 4 bases, and 21 bases separated the two germline ends. CDR1 and CDR2 from the germline V gene are MNHEY and SMNVEV (reference sequence). CDR3 sequence reads: CASSPLGSSLYYEQYF. CDR3 DNA: TGTGCCAGCAGTCCCTTGGGATCGAGCCTCTATTACGAGCAGTACTTC.

This clone showed up many times. The J gene is TRBJ1-2, the V gene TRBV25-1, with unresolved D. This CDR3 contains 11 residues. V was shortened by 6 bases and J by 8 bases, with 10 bases between the two germline ends. CDR1 and CDR2 from the germline V gene are MGHDK and SYGVNS. The CDR3: CASSLSGGYTF. CDR3 nucleotide sequence: TGTGCCAGCAGCCTTTCCGGGGGCTACACCTTC.

This clone was seen at least ten times. The sample holds other DNA sequences that translate to the same CDR3. The chain joins TRBV12-5 to TRBJ2-1; 11 bases align to TRBD1. V trimming: 2 bases; J trimming: 9 bases; junction bases outside the gene matches: 12. This CDR3 comprises 17 residues. From germline, CDR1 is LGHNT and CDR2 FRNRAP. The CDR3 DNA reads as TGTGCTAGTGGTTTGCCGCCGGGGGGACAGGGGGTAAGTGAGCAGTTCTTC. Translation gives CASGLPPGGQGVSEQFF.

The chain joins TRBV5-1 to TRBJ2-2; D not resolved. The CDR3 is 14 residues long. CDR1 is SGHRS and CDR2 is YFSETQ in the germline V gene. Trimming took 0 bases from V and 7 from J, leaving 10 bases between them. The CDR3 reads CASSLGEVHGELFF. The DNA of the CDR3 is TGCGCCAGCAGCTTGGGTGAGGTCCACGGGGAGCTGTTTTTT.

The table lists this clone with many counts. The V gene is TRBV12-3 or TRBV12-4, the J gene TRBJ2-3, with a possible D match to TRBD2 (5 bases). With 7 bases removed from V and 6 bases from J, the gap between germline ends came to 14 bases. This CDR3 is 13 amino acids long. CDR3 region: CASTFYGVDTQYF. The CDR3 DNA reads TGTGCCAGCACCTTTTACGGGGTCGATACGCAGTATTTT.

This clone has at least ten counts. The chain joins TRBV4-1 to TRBJ1-4, with unresolved D. The CDR3 length is 15 residues. V was pared by 0 bases and J by 5 bases, with 10 bases between. Germline V gene sequence: CDR1 MGHRA, CDR2 YSYEKL. The CDR3 is CASSQDTQLNEKLFF. CDR3 sequence (DNA): TGCGCCAGCAGCCAAGATACGCAGCTAAATGAAAAACTGTTTTTT.

This clone appeared many times. V gene TRBV2 combines with J gene TRBJ2-5; 8 nucleotides match TRBD1. The CDR3 contains 16 residues. From germline, CDR1 is SNHLY and CDR2 FYNNEI. V dropped 4 bases and J dropped 5; count of bases not matched to a gene: 12. The CDR3 reads CASSVPADRGTETQYF. The CDR3 DNA reads TGTGCCAGCAGTGTCCCCGCTGACAGGGGCACGGAGACCCAGTACTTC.

This clone has at least ten counts. The chain employs TRBV28 and TRBJ1-1, with D perhaps matching TRBD1 (6 bases). V was trimmed by 0 bases and J by 6 bases, leaving 14 bases between them. The CDR3 is made up of 15 amino acids. The germline gives CDR1 MDHEN, CDR2 SYDVKM. CDR3 DNA sequence: TGTGCCAGCAGTTTATGGGGGGGGGCCTCGCCTGAAGCTTTCTTT. This encodes CASSLWGGASPEAFF.

This clone came up many times. The chain employs TRBV28 and TRBJ1-2, with TRBD1 as a possible D gene (6 bases). Germline V gene lookup returns CDR1 MDHEN and CDR2 SYDVKM. Trimming stripped 2 bases from V and 4 bases from J, with 14 bases between. The CDR3 loop spans 15 amino acids. In nucleotides, the CDR3 is TGTGCCAGCAGTTTAGAGGTGACAGGCAGCTATGGCTACACCTTC. This translates into CASSLEVTGSYGYTF.

The rearrangement links TRBV6-1 to TRBJ2-1; 8 bases map to TRBD1. Germline V lookup: CDR1 MNHNS, CDR2 SASEGT. V lost 3 bases and J lost 5; bases outside the gene matches: 6. The length of the CDR3 is 15 residues. The CDR3 DNA reads TGTGCCAGCAGTGAGGTACAGGGGGAACACAATGAGCAGTTCTTC. Protein: CASSEVQGEHNEQFF.

The sample holds many counts of this clone. The CDR3: CSRDSSYGYTF. The CDR3 coding sequence is TGCAGCCGGGACAGCAGCTATGGCTACACCTTC. V is TRBV20-1 and J is TRBJ1-2; 7 bases are a match to TRBD1. The CDR3 sequence is 11 residues long. Per germline, CDR1 DFQATT and CDR2 SNEGSKA (reference sequence).

This clone has ten or more counts. The genes are TRBV5-4 and TRBJ2-5, with 7 positions matching TRBD1. V shed 3 bases and J 5 bases; nucleotides not matched to a gene: 10. Germline CDR1 reads SGHNT; CDR2 reads YYREEE (reference sequence). The CDR3 totals 15 residues. The CDR3 DNA is TGTGCCAGCAGCTCGCCTGGGGACAGCAGGGAGACCCAGTACTTC. This gives the protein CASSSPGDSRETQYF.

In this sample, this clone turned up many times. The chain carries TRBV3-1 and TRBJ1-1; the match to TRBD1 covers 7 bases. The J segment lost 3 bases and the V segment lost 8 bases, leaving 6 bases of the junction unmatched. The CDR3 has 13 amino acids. From germline, CDR1 is LGHDT and CDR2 YNNKEL (reference sequence). The CDR3: CASGDRADTEAFF. In DNA form, the CDR3 reads TGTGCCAGCGGAGACAGGGCTGACACTGAAGCTTTCTTT.

The V gene is TRBV5-4, the J gene TRBJ2-2, with TRBD2 matching 7 bases. The CDR3 covers 15 residues. V shed 4 bases and J 5 bases; nucleotides not matched to a gene: 8. Germline CDR1 reads SGHNT; CDR2 reads YYREEE (reference sequence). CDR3 region: CASSPLAQETGELFF. The CDR3 coding sequence is TGTGCCAGCAGCCCACTAGCGCAAGAAACCGGGGAGCTGTTTTTT.